Detailed here is one T cell receptor beta chain. How the authors handled the data: Counts of nucleated cells, estimated from reference gene primer amplification, were obtained. Method: immunoSEQ multiplex PCR; TCRdb's copy keeps in-frame clones and lacks some. From that table come the V and J calls and clone size; the DNA was used to work out D and trimming. The sample lists fewer than 15,000 clones, around 90% occurring once. This sample is part of a study of blood T cell repertoires in COVID-19. About the research overall: Samples taken during acute and convalescent COVID-19 were collected in the United States, Italy and Spain. PBMCs, B-cell-depleted T cells, or T cells provided the cDNA or gDNA that made up the material.

V lost 7 bases and J lost 2; bases outside the gene matches: 5. Germline CDR1 reads SGHRS; CDR2 reads YFSETQ. This CDR3 contains 15 residues. Sequencing was carried out using peripheral blood. The clonotype comes from a human donor with active COVID-19. The donor label of this sample is uncertain. The chain recombines TRBV5-1 with TRBJ2-2; 10 bases fit TRBD1. The CDR3, as DNA: TGCGCCAGCGGCCGGGACAGGGGAAACACCGGGGAGCTGTTTTTT. It codes for CASGRDRGNTGELFF.